Here is one T cell receptor (beta chain) with its context. This CDR3 contains 15 residues. Germline lookup yields CDR1 SGHRS and CDR2 YFSETQ. With 4 bases clipped from V and 8 bases from J, the junction kept 10 bases outside the gene matches. The sample belongs to a study of Ad26.COV2.S vaccination and SARS-CoV-2 variants. This table comes from immunoSEQ multiplex PCR, and its TCRdb copy is limited to in-frame clones, with some not included. The repertoire holds roughly 380,000 clones, with about 91% as singletons. This TCR was recovered from a human donor who had recovered from COVID-19. The V and J genes are TRBV5-1 and TRBJ1-4; 8 bases match TRBD1. The sequences come from peripheral blood, collected after recovery from COVID-19. For the CDR3, the DNA is TGCGCCAGCAGCCAAAAGACAGGGGTGGAAGAAAAACTGTTTTTT. Residues: CASSQKTGVEEKLFF. Drawing the rest from reference TRBV5-1 and TRBJ1-4, the complete variable domain is KAGVTQTPRYLIKTRGQQVTLSCSPISGHRSVSWYQQTPGQGLQFLFEYFSETQRNKGNFPGRFSGRQFSNSRSEMNVSTLELGDSALYLCASSQKTGVEEKLFFGSGTQLSVL.